This TCR beta chain was retrieved from a study of T cell changes during pregnancy in multiple sclerosis. Sequencing was performed with immunoSEQ multiplex PCR; in TCRdb, only in-frame clones are kept and a portion is missing. The table lists about 33,000 clones, about nine tenths of them singletons. This clone was observed a single time. With 4 bases removed from V and 2 bases from J, the gap between germline ends came to 15 bases. The CDR3 loop spans 15 amino acids. The germline V gene encodes CDR1 SGHNT and CDR2 YYREEE (reference sequence). The receptor was isolated from a female donor in good health, enrolled as a control in a pregnancy study. This specimen was CD4+ T cells from peripheral blood mononuclear cells, taken in the third trimester of pregnancy. The genes are TRBV5-4 and TRBJ1-1; D is possibly TRBD1 (5 bases). Written as DNA, the CDR3 is TGTGCCAGCAGCCCGGGGGGGAGGGGAAACACTGAAGCTTTCTTT. It specifies CASSPGGRGNTEAFF. The full variable domain, rest sourced from reference TRBV5-4 and TRBJ1-1, is ETGVTQSPTHLIKTRGQQVTLRCSSQSGHNTVSWYQQALGQGPQFIFQYYREEENGRGNFPPRFSGLQFPNYSSELNVNALELDDSALYLCASSPGGRGNTEAFFGQGTRLTVV.